The T cell receptor (beta chain) described here comes from a study of T cells after posttransplantation cyclophosphamide. Regarding the study as a whole: Donor CD8+ memory clones often dominated recipient blood repertoires at later times.

Clones were read by immunoSEQ multiplex PCR, and TCRdb kept only the in-frame ones, dropping some. The record shows 30,000 to 40,000 clones for this sample, with no singletons present. Ten or more counts support this clone. Its specificity is not known. V lost 7 bases to trimming and J lost 5 bases, with 14 bases between them. This CDR3 spans 13 amino acids. CDR1 is MDHEN and CDR2 is SYDVKM in the germline V gene. Sequencing input: PBMCs. The V gene is TRBV28, the J gene TRBJ1-1, with D tentatively TRBD1 (6 bases). The receptor's source is a man in his forties or fifties in good health, CMV-negative, and a related stem cell transplant donor. CDR3 region: CASTEDSRTEAFF. CDR3 in DNA: TGTGCCAGCACCGAGGACAGCAGGACTGAAGCTTTCTTT.